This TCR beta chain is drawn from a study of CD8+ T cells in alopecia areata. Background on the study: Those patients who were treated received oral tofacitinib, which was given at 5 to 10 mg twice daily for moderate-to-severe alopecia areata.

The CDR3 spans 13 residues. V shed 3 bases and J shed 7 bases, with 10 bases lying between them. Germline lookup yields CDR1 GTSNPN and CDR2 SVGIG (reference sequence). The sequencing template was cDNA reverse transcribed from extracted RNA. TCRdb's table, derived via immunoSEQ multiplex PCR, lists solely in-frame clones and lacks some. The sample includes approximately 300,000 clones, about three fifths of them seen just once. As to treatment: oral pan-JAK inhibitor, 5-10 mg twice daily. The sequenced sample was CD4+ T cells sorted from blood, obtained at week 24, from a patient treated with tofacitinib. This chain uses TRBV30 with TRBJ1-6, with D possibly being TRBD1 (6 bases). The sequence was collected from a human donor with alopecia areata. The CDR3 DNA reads TGTGCCTGGAGCGGGGGCGGAAATTCACCCCTCCACTTT. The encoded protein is CAWSGGGNSPLHF.